The clone carrying this T cell receptor beta chain was seen repeatedly, ten times or more. The antigen is not known. This record comes from a study of human T cells and chemical hapten exposure. MiXCR was run by TCRdb on the RACE reads, yielding one entry per CDR3 protein. This sample has around 69,000 distinct CDR3 sequences, with approximately 9.4% found just once. This CDR3 is built from 15 residues. With 5 bases removed from V and 5 bases from J, the gap between germline ends came to 16 bases. Germline CDR1 is LNHNV and CDR2 is YYDKDF (reference sequence). Time point meaning: patch test 1, 2 weeks after DPC sensitization. The treatment is: therapeutic diphenylcyclopropenone sensitization with weekly scalp DPC. Regarding the study as a whole: As patch test score rose, PT1 expanded TCR counts tended to rise as well. With regard to DPC sensitization, TCRs above 1 in 1000 frequency did not change.

The material sequenced was whole blood, taken in connection with sensitization to the hapten diphenylcyclopropenone (DPC). V is TRBV15 and J is TRBJ2-1; tentatively, D is TRBD2 (6 bases). This TCR was sampled from a woman in her forties with alopecia areata. Some clones in this sample may be carry-over from other donors' samples. The CDR3 here is CATSPRGGGDNEQFF. The CDR3 DNA is TGTGCCACCAGCCCTAGGGGAGGAGGGGACAATGAGCAGTTCTTC.